Listed below are T cell receptor beta chains from one sample, sequenced in a study of T cell responses to AZD1222 COVID-19 vaccine. Profiled with immunoSEQ multiplex PCR; TCRdb holds only in-frame clones, not every one. This table has tens of thousands of clones, 85% to 90% appearing once. Specimen: peripheral blood, collected 28 days after the second AZD1222 dose. These receptors originate from an adult who received the AZD1222 COVID-19 vaccine. Each CDR3 is given without its conserved first and last residue.

length,V,J,CDR3
18,TRBV23-1,TRBJ1-4,ASSQLTGQVSRKKDEKLF
13,TRBV6-6,TRBJ1-6,ASSLGQGYNSPLH
12,TRBV9,TRBJ1-6,ASSVDGLGSPLH
12,TRBV5-5,TRBJ1-5,ASSFSGYGQPQH
12,TRBV5-6,TRBJ2-7,ASSLAGQTYEQY
14,TRBV5-1,TRBJ2-4,ASSLNPGLAENIQY
14,TRBV24-1,TRBJ1-1,ATSDTVDSMNTEAF
10,TRBV12-3/TRBV12-4,TRBJ1-1,ASTNANTEAF
14,TRBV5-1,TRBJ2-7,ASSLARSVSSYEQY
13,TRBV15,TRBJ2-4,ATSRDARGVNIQY